The clone carrying this T cell receptor beta chain was detected ten times or more. The target antigen is unknown. The data stem from a study of T cells after yellow fever vaccination. From the 5' RACE reads, TCRdb called clonotypes with MiXCR, one entry per CDR3 protein. The data hold some 670,000 distinct CDR3 sequences, with about 12% observed a single time. Study-wide results and caveats: CD4 and CD8 compartments shared a small share of clonotypes, likely from convergent recombination.

The CDR3 extends over 13 amino acids. CDR1 GTSNPN and CDR2 SVGIG come from the germline V gene (reference sequence). Trimming removed 6 bases from V and 7 bases from J, with 15 bases in between. The TCR was taken from a man aged 25-40 years who received the YFV17D yellow fever vaccine. This specimen consisted of PBMCs, obtained on the day of the yellow fever booster vaccination. The chain joins TRBV30 to TRBJ2-2; D is ambiguous. The CDR3 here is CACSEWAGGELFF. CDR3 nucleotide sequence: TGTGCCTGTTCAGAGTGGGCTGGCGGGGAGCTGTTTTTT.